This TCR beta chain comes out of a study of cytomegalovirus exposure and HLA in healthy donors. The CDR3 contains 16 residues. The germline CDR1 and CDR2 sequences are SGHRS and YFSETQ. The junction had 9 bases not matched to a gene; V was cut back by 4 bases and J by 1 base. PCR amplification relied on 60 Vbeta primers (plus 13 Jbeta primers). Repertoires were generated with immunoSEQ multiplex PCR, while TCRdb's copy carries only in-frame clones and drops some. The sample holds 130,000 to 150,000 clones, around 79% seen once. The sequence derives from a woman aged 40 to 49 in good health and CMV-seropositive. This rearrangement joins TRBV5-1 to TRBJ2-7; 9 nucleotides match TRBD1. The sample comprised PBMCs. The CDR3 reads CASSHTGTGFSYEQYF. As DNA, the CDR3 is TGCGCCAGCAGCCACACCGGGACAGGGTTTTCCTACGAGCAGTACTTC.